The 10 T cell receptor beta chains reported below all come from one sample, sequenced in a study of cytomegalovirus exposure and HLA in healthy donors. The PCR was carried out with 60 Vbeta primers and 13 Jbeta primers. Assay: immunoSEQ multiplex PCR; the TCRdb copy retains only in-frame clones and omits some. Here the sample table reports some 110,000 clones. Sequenced material: PBMCs. These receptor sequences come from a young man in good health and CMV-seronegative.

This sequence joins TRBV6-5 and TRBJ1-2; 7 bases line up with TRBD1. The J segment lost 0 bases and the V segment lost 6 bases, leaving 7 bases of the junction unmatched. The CDR3 spans 15 residues. Germline V lookup: CDR1 MNHEY, CDR2 SVGAGI. For the CDR3, the DNA is TGTGCCAGCAGAAAGTACAGGGGTTCTAACTATGGCTACACCTTC. Translated: CASRKYRGSNYGYTF.

The gene calls are TRBV5-4 and TRBJ2-3; 14 bases match TRBD2. CDR1 is SGHNT and CDR2 is YYREEE in the germline V gene (reference sequence). This CDR3 region has 17 residues. Trimming at V came to 4 bases and at J to 4 bases, leaving 8 bases not matched to a gene. This CDR3 reads CASSDRLAGGSADTQYF. For the CDR3, the DNA is TGTGCCAGCAGCGACCGACTAGCGGGGGGGTCGGCAGATACGCAGTATTTT.

The chain recombines TRBV28 with TRBJ1-2, with D possibly being TRBD1 (5 bases). V dropped 11 bases and J dropped 7 bases, with 20 bases sitting between them. The CDR3 loop spans 13 amino acids. Germline loops: CDR1 MDHEN, CDR2 SYDVKM. CDR3: CAHTGGMGGGYTF. CDR3 DNA: TGTGCCCACACCGGGGGGATGGGTGGTGGCTACACCTTC.

The chain recombines TRBV7-9 with TRBJ2-7; D call uncertain. V lost 5 bases and J lost 0, with 11 bases in between. In germline, CDR1 is SEHNR, CDR2 FQNEAQ (reference sequence). The CDR3 extends over 14 amino acids. The chain's CDR3 is CASSPLQSSYEQYF. CDR3 nucleotides: TGTGCCAGCAGCCCGCTACAGAGCTCCTACGAGCAGTACTTC.

CDR3 DNA sequence: TGTGCCAGTAGTCCAGTGGCGGGCCTTGGGTTCAATACGCAGTATTTT. This codes for CASSPVAGLGFNTQYF. The V call is TRBV19, the J call TRBJ2-3; D is possibly TRBD2 (5 bases). This CDR3 has 16 amino acids. CDR1 LNHDA and CDR2 SQIVND come from the germline V gene (reference sequence). Between the trimmed V and J ends, which lost 5 bases and 7 bases, there was a span of 22 bases.

The chain is built from TRBV5-5 and TRBJ1-3, with a possible D match to TRBD1 (6 bases). CDR1 and CDR2 (germline): SGHKS, YYEKEE (reference sequence). Trimming shortened V by 4 bases and J by 4 bases, and 24 bases separated the two germline ends. The CDR3 length is 18 residues. The CDR3 nucleotides read TGTGCCAGCAGCCTCCGGACAGCCCCGGGTAATCCGGGAAACACCATATATTTT. The encoded protein is CASSLRTAPGNPGNTIYF.

The chain carries TRBV7-2 and TRBJ1-4, with D perhaps matching TRBD1 (6 bases). CDR3 length equals 15 residues. The V end lost 5 bases, the J end lost 7 bases, and 17 bases lay between the germline ends. Per the germline V gene, CDR1 is SGHTA and CDR2 is FQGNSA. In DNA, the CDR3 is TGTGCCAGCAGCCAAAAGACAGGATCGGGTGAAAAACTGTTTTTT. Translation gives CASSQKTGSGEKLFF.

This chain links TRBV7-6 with TRBJ2-3, with TRBD2 matching over 13 bases. There are 17 residues in the CDR3. V gave up 1 base and J gave up 3 bases; unmatched junction bases: 4. CDR1 and CDR2 from the germline V gene are SGHVS and FNYEAQ. The CDR3 loop is CASSLGALAGGTDTQYF. CDR3 sequence (DNA): TGTGCCAGCAGCTTAGGGGCACTAGCGGGGGGGACAGATACGCAGTATTTT.

The V and J genes are TRBV19 and TRBJ2-6, with TRBD2 identical over 8 bases. The CDR3 totals 15 residues. Germline loops: CDR1 LNHDA, CDR2 SQIVND (reference sequence). The junction had 7 bases not matched to a gene; V was cut back by 8 bases and J by 4 bases. CDR3 in amino acids: CASEREGGGANVLTF. In nucleotides, the CDR3 is TGTGCCAGTGAACGGGAGGGAGGGGGGGCCAACGTCCTGACTTTC.

The V and J genes are TRBV7-2 and TRBJ2-2, with D possibly TRBD1 on 5 matching bases. This CDR3 is built from 15 residues. CDR1 and CDR2 (germline): SGHTA, FQGNSA. Deletions cut 6 bases from V and 4 bases from J, with 15 bases between. As DNA, the CDR3 is TGTGCCAGCAGTCTGGGGCGGATTCTCACCGGGGAGCTGTTTTTT. This encodes CASSLGRILTGELFF.